A selection of T cell receptor beta chains follows, all from one sample in a study of OX40 agonist ivuxolimab in advanced cancers. The table came from immunoSEQ multiplex PCR; TCRdb's copy has only in-frame clones and leaves some out. The sample comprises about 98,000 clones, about 85% of which are singletons, and 0.7% to 0.95% rests with the top ten. This sample comprised CD4+ or CD8+ T cells sorted from blood, obtained in a trial of the OX40 agonist ivuxolimab. The receptors stem from an adult with an advanced solid tumor such as melanoma, head and neck, liver or kidney cancer. Each CDR3 is given with its conserved first and last residue. Each record gives: J gene, D gene, V gene, clone size, CDR3 DNA, CDR3 protein. The D gene is left open where the match is weak. Rows may omit the clone size; those that give it use once, few, many or a size class.

J: TRBJ2-5
D: -
V: TRBV7-7
size: -
DNA: TGTGCCAGCAGCCCTACCGGGGAGACCCAGTACTTC
CDR3: CASSPTGETQYF

J: TRBJ1-2
D: -
V: TRBV7-9
size: -
DNA: TGTGCCAGCAGCTGGGGGGAGGAAGGCTACACCTTC
CDR3: CASSWGEEGYTF

J: TRBJ2-3
D: -
V: TRBV28
size: -
DNA: TGTGCCAGCGTTGGCAGCACAGATACGCAGTATTTT
CDR3: CASVGSTDTQYF

J: TRBJ1-6
D: TRBD1
V: TRBV7-3
size: -
DNA: TGTGCCAGCAGCTTGACAGGGAAAGATTCACCCCTCCACTTT
CDR3: CASSLTGKDSPLHF

J: TRBJ2-2
D: TRBD2
V: TRBV28
size: -
DNA: TGTGCCAGCAGTTCAGCGGGAGGCCTCACCGGGGAGCTGTTTTTT
CDR3: CASSSAGGLTGELFF

J: TRBJ1-2
D: -
V: TRBV6-1
size: few
DNA: TGTGCCAGCAGTGAATTAGGGGTTGCGGGGGTCGGCTACACCTTC
CDR3: CASSELGVAGVGYTF

J: TRBJ1-3
D: -
V: TRBV30
size: -
DNA: TGTGCCTGGAGTTCGGATCCCGGAAACACCATATATTTT
CDR3: CAWSSDPGNTIYF

J: TRBJ2-2
D: TRBD2
V: TRBV7-6
size: once
DNA: TGTGCCAGCAGCTTAGTAGCGGGTAACACCGGGGAGCTGTTTTTT
CDR3: CASSLVAGNTGELFF

J: TRBJ1-5
D: -
V: TRBV2
size: -
DNA: TGTGCCAGCAGTGAAGCGGAAGGGACGTCCTGGGGGCCCCAGCATTTT
CDR3: CASSEAEGTSWGPQHF

J: TRBJ2-2
D: TRBD2
V: TRBV10-3
size: -
DNA: TGTGCCATCAGTGAGTCGAAGGGACTAGCGGGAGGAACCGGGGAGCTGTTTTTT
CDR3: CAISESKGLAGGTGELFF

J: TRBJ2-2
D: -
V: TRBV28
size: -
DNA: TGTGCCAGCAGGCAAAGCGCCGGGGAGCTGTTTTTT
CDR3: CASRQSAGELFF

J: TRBJ2-5
D: TRBD1
V: TRBV7-3
size: -
DNA: TGTGCCAGCAGCTCGACAGGGAAAGAGACCCAGTACTTC
CDR3: CASSSTGKETQYF

J: TRBJ2-3
D: -
V: TRBV5-1
size: -
DNA: TGCGCCAGCAGCTTGGGGCTACCAGATACGCAGTATTTT
CDR3: CASSLGLPDTQYF

J: TRBJ2-7
D: -
V: TRBV7-2
size: -
DNA: TGTGCCAGCAGCCCCGGCCCCAGCAACTCCTACGAGCAGTACTTC
CDR3: CASSPGPSNSYEQYF